A selection of T cell receptor beta chains follows, all from one sample in a study of T cells in Graves' hyperthyroidism and ophthalmopathy. TCRdb analysed the multiplex PCR reads with MiXCR anew, one entry per CDR3 protein. The sample holds about 380,000 distinct CDR3 sequences, around a sixth seen once. The sample comprised blood. These TCRs come from a man aged 18 to 30 with Graves' ophthalmopathy. Each CDR3 is given with its conserved first and last residue. Fields, in order: CDR3 protein, CDR3 DNA, V gene, D gene, J gene, clone size. D genes are given only for firm matches. Clone size is given for some rows only: seen once, a few or many times, or a class if the clone is expanded.

CDR3: CASSLRVSSGNTIYF; DNA: TGTGCCAGCAGCCTGAGGGTTAGCTCTGGAAACACCATATATTTT; V: TRBV7-8; D: .; J: TRBJ1-3; size: many
CDR3: CASSGFGGQETQYF; DNA: TGTGCCAGCAGCGGGTTCGGGGGACAAGAGACCCAGTACTTC; V: TRBV9; D: .; J: TRBJ2-5; size: few
CDR3: CASSEPLEKQYF; DNA: TGTGCCAGCAGTGAACCCTTAGAGAAGCAGTACTTC; V: TRBV6-1; D: .; J: TRBJ2-7; size: many
CDR3: CASSTQVGTGELFF; DNA: TGTGCCAGTAGCACACAGGTGGGGACCGGGGAGCTGTTTTTT; V: TRBV19; D: .; J: TRBJ2-2; size: .
CDR3: CASSAREDEQYF; DNA: TGTGCCAGCAGCGCCAGGGAAGACGAGCAGTACTTC; V: TRBV9; D: .; J: TRBJ2-7; size: few
CDR3: CASSLNGGEQFF; DNA: TGTGCCAGCAGCTTGAACGGGGGTGAGCAGTTCTTC; V: TRBV5-4; D: .; J: TRBJ2-1; size: few
CDR3: CASSEAPSGAGDTQYF; DNA: TGTGCCAGCAGTGAAGCCCCTAGCGGGGCGGGAGATACGCAGTATTTT; V: TRBV2; D: TRBD2; J: TRBJ2-3; size: many
CDR3: CASSPTGLYTEAFF; DNA: TGTGCCAGCAGTCCGACAGGGTTATACACTGAAGCTTTCTTT; V: TRBV12-3/TRBV12-4; D: TRBD1; J: TRBJ1-1; size: many
CDR3: CASSPGARVTPLDEQFF; DNA: TGTGCCAGCAGCCCGGGTGCGAGGGTCACCCCGTTGGATGAGCAGTTCTTC; V: TRBV7-8; D: .; J: TRBJ2-1; size: many
CDR3: CASSGIDRDWGYTF; DNA: TGTGCCAGCAGTGGGATTGACAGGGATTGGGGCTACACCTTC; V: TRBV28; D: TRBD1; J: TRBJ1-2; size: many
CDR3: CASSYGAGGAKNIQYF; DNA: TGTGCCAGCAGTTACGGCGCGGGGGGGGCCAAAAACATTCAGTACTTC; V: TRBV6-6; D: TRBD2; J: TRBJ2-4; size: few
CDR3: CASSYEVNNLDTNEKLFF; DNA: TGTGCCAGCAGTTATGAGGTCAATAATTTAGACACTAATGAAAAACTGTTTTTT; V: TRBV6-9; D: .; J: TRBJ1-4; size: many
CDR3: CASSLGGGFWDEQYF; DNA: TGCGCCAGCAGCTTGGGGGGCGGGTTCTGGGACGAGCAGTACTTC; V: TRBV5-1; D: .; J: TRBJ2-7; size: many
CDR3: CASSLRWTELQETQYF; DNA: TGTGCCAGCAGCTTACGTTGGACAGAGTTACAAGAGACCCAGTACTTC; V: TRBV7-9; D: .; J: TRBJ2-5; size: many
CDR3: CASRSRRGAYNEQFF; DNA: TGTGCCAGCAGGTCCCGGCGGGGGGCTTACAATGAGCAGTTCTTC; V: TRBV12-3/TRBV12-4; D: TRBD2; J: TRBJ2-1; size: many
CDR3: CASSPGGLTGHSYEQYF; DNA: TGTGCCAGCAGCCCAGGGGGGTTGACAGGGCACAGCTACGAGCAGTACTTC; V: TRBV7-9; D: .; J: TRBJ2-7; size: .
CDR3: CASSDNWLGGWVTEAFF; DNA: TGTGCCAGCAGTGATAACTGGTTGGGGGGATGGGTCACTGAAGCTTTCTTT; V: TRBV25-1; D: .; J: TRBJ1-1; size: few
CDR3: CATSDFGGGELFF; DNA: TGTGCCACCAGTGATTTCGGAGGGGGGGAGCTGTTTTTT; V: TRBV24-1; D: .; J: TRBJ2-2; size: few
CDR3: CASKGLAGTGELFF; DNA: TGTGCCAGCAAGGGACTAGCGGGGACCGGGGAGCTGTTTTTT; V: TRBV2; D: TRBD2; J: TRBJ2-2; size: .
CDR3: CASVRGVYNEQFF; DNA: TGTGCCAGCGTCAGGGGGGTCTACAATGAGCAGTTCTTC; V: TRBV12-3/TRBV12-4; D: .; J: TRBJ2-1; size: few
CDR3: CASSPWDSGNEQFF; DNA: TGTGCCAGCAGCCCCTGGGACTCAGGGAATGAGCAGTTCTTC; V: TRBV3-1; D: .; J: TRBJ2-1; size: many
CDR3: CASSQPWGRKDRGREKLFF; DNA: TGTGCCAGCAGCCAACCGTGGGGGCGAAAAGACAGGGGGCGCGAAAAACTGTTTTTT; V: TRBV14; D: TRBD1; J: TRBJ1-4; size: .
CDR3: CASSLGQIIEAFF; DNA: TGTGCCAGCAGCTTAGGACAGATCATTGAAGCTTTCTTT; V: TRBV11-2; D: .; J: TRBJ1-1; size: many
CDR3: CASSLVELNTEAFF; DNA: TGTGCCAGCAGTTTAGTTGAGTTGAACACTGAAGCTTTCTTT; V: TRBV12-3/TRBV12-4; D: .; J: TRBJ1-1; size: many
CDR3: CASSRGPEGREGGYTF; DNA: TGTGCCAGCAGCCGCGGCCCAGAGGGCCGAGAAGGGGGCTACACCTTC; V: TRBV3-1; D: .; J: TRBJ1-2; size: many
CDR3: CASSMYPSGGAADTQYF; DNA: TGTGCCAGCAGCATGTACCCTAGCGGGGGGGCCGCAGATACGCAGTATTTT; V: TRBV7-9; D: TRBD2; J: TRBJ2-3; size: many
CDR3: CASSLDVNEQYF; DNA: TGTGCCAGCAGCTTAGATGTGAACGAGCAGTACTTC; V: TRBV7-2; D: .; J: TRBJ2-7; size: many
CDR3: CASVETSGGARTGELFF; DNA: TGCGCCAGCGTCGAAACTAGCGGGGGGGCACGGACCGGGGAGCTGTTTTTT; V: TRBV5-1; D: TRBD2; J: TRBJ2-2; size: .
CDR3: CASSATGGGHTGELFF; DNA: TGTGCCAGCAGCGCGACCGGGGGGGGCCACACCGGGGAGCTGTTTTTT; V: TRBV9; D: TRBD2; J: TRBJ2-2; size: .
CDR3: CASMSLAGGPHTGELFF; DNA: TGTGCCAGCATGTCGCTAGCGGGGGGGCCCCACACCGGGGAGCTGTTTTTT; V: TRBV2; D: TRBD2; J: TRBJ2-2; size: .
CDR3: CASSTPNAGELFF; DNA: TGTGCCAGCAGCACCCCAAACGCCGGGGAGCTGTTTTTT; V: TRBV7-2; D: .; J: TRBJ2-2; size: many